This is a list of T cell receptor beta chains from one sample in a study of T cells after yellow fever vaccination. TCRdb analysed the 5' RACE reads with MiXCR anew, one entry per CDR3 protein. The data show roughly 160,000 distinct CDR3 sequences, with roughly 9% seen just once and around 35% held by the top ten. The specimen comprised CD8+ T cells sorted from PBMCs, sampled 45 days after the yellow fever booster vaccination. Receptors were obtained from a man younger than 35 who received the YFV17D yellow fever vaccine. CDR3s include the opening cysteine and the closing phenylalanine or tryptophan. The order of the fields is CDR3 length, V gene, J gene, D gene, clone size, CDR3 DNA, CDR3 protein. D genes are given only for firm matches. A row's size may be missing; if present it is once, few, many or a size class.

len: 20; v_gene: TRBV20-1; j_gene: TRBJ1-6; d_gene: TRBD1; abundance: NA; CDR3nt: TGCAGTGCTAGAGATTACCGGACAGGCCTGCTTAGCTCCTATAATTCACCCCTCCACTTT; CDR3aa: CSARDYRTGLLSSYNSPLHF
len: 14; v_gene: TRBV20-1; j_gene: TRBJ1-2; d_gene: NA; abundance: few; CDR3nt: TGCAGTGCTAGGGAGGCCAAAGATGACTATGGCTACACCTTC; CDR3aa: CSAREAKDDYGYTF
len: 16; v_gene: TRBV12-5; j_gene: TRBJ2-7; d_gene: NA; abundance: NA; CDR3nt: TGTGCTAGTGGTTTGGACCAGACAGGACGCTCCTACGAGCAGTACTTC; CDR3aa: CASGLDQTGRSYEQYF
len: 19; v_gene: TRBV4-3; j_gene: TRBJ2-4; d_gene: TRBD2; abundance: NA; CDR3nt: TGCGCCAGCAGCCAAGGATCTAGCGGGGGGACTCCATGGGGAAACATTCAGTACTTC; CDR3aa: CASSQGSSGGTPWGNIQYF
len: 14; v_gene: TRBV6-6; j_gene: TRBJ2-5; d_gene: NA; abundance: NA; CDR3nt: TGTGCCAGCAGTTACGAAGGACGTCAAGAGACCCAGTACTTC; CDR3aa: CASSYEGRQETQYF
len: 17; v_gene: TRBV7-2; j_gene: TRBJ1-4; d_gene: NA; abundance: NA; CDR3nt: TGTGCCAGCAGCTCGGGAACTATTGTCCAGTTTAATGAAAAACTGTTTTTT; CDR3aa: CASSSGTIVQFNEKLFF
len: 13; v_gene: TRBV5-1; j_gene: TRBJ1-1; d_gene: NA; abundance: NA; CDR3nt: TGCGCCAGCAGCTCTGGGACGAACACTGAAGCTTTCTTT; CDR3aa: CASSSGTNTEAFF
len: 14; v_gene: TRBV6-1; j_gene: TRBJ2-7; d_gene: TRBD1; abundance: NA; CDR3nt: TGTGCCAGCAGTCCGGAGACAGGGCCGGACGAGCAGTACTTC; CDR3aa: CASSPETGPDEQYF
len: 16; v_gene: TRBV4-1; j_gene: TRBJ1-1; d_gene: TRBD1; abundance: few; CDR3nt: TGCGCCAGCAGCCAAGAAGCAAGGACAGGTGGTACTGAAGCTTTCTTT; CDR3aa: CASSQEARTGGTEAFF
len: 15; v_gene: TRBV7-8; j_gene: TRBJ2-7; d_gene: TRBD1; abundance: few; CDR3nt: TGTGCCAGCAGCTTCCGGGACAGGGGATCCTACGAGCAGTACTTC; CDR3aa: CASSFRDRGSYEQYF
len: 16; v_gene: TRBV3-1; j_gene: TRBJ1-6; d_gene: NA; abundance: many; CDR3nt: TGTGCCAGCAGCCAAGTGGGGAGGTCCTATAATTCACCCCTCCACTTT; CDR3aa: CASSQVGRSYNSPLHF
len: 17; v_gene: TRBV2; j_gene: TRBJ1-5; d_gene: TRBD1; abundance: many; CDR3nt: TGTGCCAGCAGTGCAGGGACAGGGGTTGTGAGCAATCAGCCCCAGCATTTT; CDR3aa: CASSAGTGVVSNQPQHF
len: 19; v_gene: TRBV6-1; j_gene: TRBJ1-5; d_gene: NA; abundance: few; CDR3nt: TGTGCCAGCAGTGAAGCGCTTCTCGGGGGATCGCTAGGCAATCAGCCCCAGCATTTT; CDR3aa: CASSEALLGGSLGNQPQHF
len: 13; v_gene: TRBV6-2/TRBV6-3; j_gene: TRBJ1-2; d_gene: NA; abundance: NA; CDR3nt: TGTGCCAGCGAAGGGACCGGCGGAGGAGGCTACACCTTC; CDR3aa: CASEGTGGGGYTF
len: 16; v_gene: TRBV4-1; j_gene: TRBJ1-6; d_gene: NA; abundance: many; CDR3nt: TGCGCCAGCAGCCAGCGGACAGCGATCGATAATTCACCCCTCCACTTT; CDR3aa: CASSQRTAIDNSPLHF
len: 14; v_gene: TRBV15; j_gene: TRBJ2-5; d_gene: TRBD2; abundance: many; CDR3nt: TGTGCCACCAGCAGAGTCGGGAGGCAAGAGACCCAGTACTTC; CDR3aa: CATSRVGRQETQYF
len: 13; v_gene: TRBV14; j_gene: TRBJ2-1; d_gene: NA; abundance: NA; CDR3nt: TGTGCCAGCAGCCCGACTCCTTACAATGAGCAGTTCTTC; CDR3aa: CASSPTPYNEQFF
len: 15; v_gene: TRBV9; j_gene: TRBJ1-1; d_gene: TRBD1; abundance: NA; CDR3nt: TGTGCCAGCAGCACTACGACAGGGGAGAGCACTGAAGCTTTCTTT; CDR3aa: CASSTTTGESTEAFF
len: 12; v_gene: TRBV6-6; j_gene: TRBJ2-2; d_gene: NA; abundance: NA; CDR3nt: TGTGCCAGCGATCAGGGTAGCGGGGAGCTGTTTTTT; CDR3aa: CASDQGSGELFF
len: 12; v_gene: TRBV29-1; j_gene: TRBJ2-5; d_gene: NA; abundance: NA; CDR3nt: TGCAGCGCGAATCTAGCTCAAGAGACCCAGTACTTC; CDR3aa: CSANLAQETQYF
len: 13; v_gene: TRBV27; j_gene: TRBJ1-5; d_gene: NA; abundance: many; CDR3nt: TGTGCCAGCAGTTCAACAGGGAATCAGCCCCAGCATTTT; CDR3aa: CASSSTGNQPQHF
len: 13; v_gene: TRBV29-1; j_gene: TRBJ1-2; d_gene: NA; abundance: NA; CDR3nt: TGCAGCGTTGAGTGGGACACCTCCTATGGCTACACCTTC; CDR3aa: CSVEWDTSYGYTF
len: 14; v_gene: TRBV5-1; j_gene: TRBJ2-2; d_gene: TRBD2; abundance: NA; CDR3nt: TGCGCCAGCAACCCCCGGGGGGGCACCGGGGAGCTGTTTTTT; CDR3aa: CASNPRGGTGELFF
len: 15; v_gene: TRBV29-1; j_gene: TRBJ2-7; d_gene: NA; abundance: NA; CDR3nt: TGCAGCGTTGAAGATCGCGGACAGCGAGCCTACGAGCAGTACTTC; CDR3aa: CSVEDRGQRAYEQYF
len: 12; v_gene: TRBV12-3/TRBV12-4; j_gene: TRBJ2-7; d_gene: NA; abundance: NA; CDR3nt: TGTGCCAGCAGCCTGGGGGAGCGCGAGCAGTACTTC; CDR3aa: CASSLGEREQYF
len: 14; v_gene: TRBV24-1; j_gene: TRBJ1-5; d_gene: TRBD1; abundance: NA; CDR3nt: TGTGCCACCCCTGGGACAGGGTTCAATCAGCCCCAGCATTTT; CDR3aa: CATPGTGFNQPQHF
len: 14; v_gene: TRBV7-9; j_gene: TRBJ1-2; d_gene: NA; abundance: few; CDR3nt: TGTGCCAGCAGCTTAGAAGGGTCGGACTATGGCTACACCTTC; CDR3aa: CASSLEGSDYGYTF
len: 12; v_gene: TRBV20-1; j_gene: TRBJ1-1; d_gene: NA; abundance: many; CDR3nt: TGCAGTGCTAGAGAGGGGAACACTGAAGCTTTCTTT; CDR3aa: CSAREGNTEAFF
len: 16; v_gene: TRBV7-8; j_gene: TRBJ2-1; d_gene: NA; abundance: many; CDR3nt: TGTGCCAGCAGCTCCCTGGGGCAGGGTATGTTCGATGAGCAGTTCTTC; CDR3aa: CASSSLGQGMFDEQFF
len: 15; v_gene: TRBV4-1; j_gene: TRBJ1-4; d_gene: NA; abundance: few; CDR3nt: TGCGCCAGCAGCCAAGTGTTCGGGAGATACGAAAAACTGTTTTTT; CDR3aa: CASSQVFGRYEKLFF
len: 14; v_gene: TRBV7-2; j_gene: TRBJ2-7; d_gene: TRBD2; abundance: many; CDR3nt: TGTGCCAGCAAGCTAAGCGGGGGGCACTACGAGCAGTACTTC; CDR3aa: CASKLSGGHYEQYF
len: 15; v_gene: TRBV6-1; j_gene: TRBJ2-1; d_gene: TRBD2; abundance: many; CDR3nt: TGTGCCAGCAGTGAGAGTAGCGGGGGTCCGGATGAGCAGTTCTTC; CDR3aa: CASSESSGGPDEQFF
len: 14; v_gene: TRBV29-1; j_gene: TRBJ2-5; d_gene: TRBD2; abundance: few; CDR3nt: TGCAGCGTTGATAGCGGGGGGAACCAAGAGACCCAGTACTTC; CDR3aa: CSVDSGGNQETQYF
len: 12; v_gene: TRBV5-1; j_gene: TRBJ1-1; d_gene: NA; abundance: NA; CDR3nt: TGCGCCAGCAGCTTCGAGGGCACTGAAGCTTTCTTT; CDR3aa: CASSFEGTEAFF
len: 16; v_gene: TRBV12-3/TRBV12-4; j_gene: TRBJ2-3; d_gene: NA; abundance: NA; CDR3nt: TGTGCCAGCAGTTTATCTGCGACGGTTAAGACAGATACGCAGTATTTT; CDR3aa: CASSLSATVKTDTQYF
len: 16; v_gene: TRBV6-5; j_gene: TRBJ2-5; d_gene: TRBD2; abundance: many; CDR3nt: TGTGCCAGCAGTTACCAGGGGACTAGCGGGGAGGAGACCCAGTACTTC; CDR3aa: CASSYQGTSGEETQYF
len: 15; v_gene: TRBV4-1; j_gene: TRBJ2-4; d_gene: NA; abundance: many; CDR3nt: TGCGCCAGCAGCCATCTAGGAAGAGGCGAAAACATTCAGTACTTC; CDR3aa: CASSHLGRGENIQYF
len: 12; v_gene: TRBV7-6; j_gene: TRBJ2-5; d_gene: NA; abundance: few; CDR3nt: TGTGCCAGCAGCTTAAATCGGGAGACCCAGTACTTC; CDR3aa: CASSLNRETQYF
len: 16; v_gene: TRBV7-2; j_gene: TRBJ2-2; d_gene: TRBD1; abundance: NA; CDR3nt: TGTGCCAGCAGCGCCCCGGGACAGGGTGTCGGCGGGGAGCTGTTTTTT; CDR3aa: CASSAPGQGVGGELFF
len: 13; v_gene: TRBV6-5; j_gene: TRBJ1-1; d_gene: NA; abundance: many; CDR3nt: TGTGCCAGCAGTTATGGGGGGCCCACTGAAGCTTTCTTT; CDR3aa: CASSYGGPTEAFF
len: 14; v_gene: TRBV7-2; j_gene: TRBJ1-2; d_gene: TRBD1; abundance: few; CDR3nt: TGTGCCAGCTCTTACCTAGGGACAGCCTATGGCTACACCTTC; CDR3aa: CASSYLGTAYGYTF
len: 13; v_gene: TRBV12-3/TRBV12-4; j_gene: TRBJ1-1; d_gene: NA; abundance: few; CDR3nt: TGTGCCAGCATGAGGGGAAGGGTCACTGAAGCTTTCTTT; CDR3aa: CASMRGRVTEAFF
len: 16; v_gene: TRBV12-3/TRBV12-4; j_gene: TRBJ2-7; d_gene: NA; abundance: NA; CDR3nt: TGTGCCAGCAGTTTAGTGGTTGGGGGCGCAGAATACGAGCAGTACTTC; CDR3aa: CASSLVVGGAEYEQYF
len: 13; v_gene: TRBV7-2; j_gene: TRBJ1-1; d_gene: NA; abundance: once; CDR3nt: TGTGCCAGCAGCTACTGGACAGCCCTTGAAGCTTTCTTT; CDR3aa: CASSYWTALEAFF
len: 12; v_gene: TRBV14; j_gene: TRBJ2-1; d_gene: NA; abundance: many; CDR3nt: TGTGCCAGCAGCCAAGCCAACTATGAGCAGTTCTTC; CDR3aa: CASSQANYEQFF